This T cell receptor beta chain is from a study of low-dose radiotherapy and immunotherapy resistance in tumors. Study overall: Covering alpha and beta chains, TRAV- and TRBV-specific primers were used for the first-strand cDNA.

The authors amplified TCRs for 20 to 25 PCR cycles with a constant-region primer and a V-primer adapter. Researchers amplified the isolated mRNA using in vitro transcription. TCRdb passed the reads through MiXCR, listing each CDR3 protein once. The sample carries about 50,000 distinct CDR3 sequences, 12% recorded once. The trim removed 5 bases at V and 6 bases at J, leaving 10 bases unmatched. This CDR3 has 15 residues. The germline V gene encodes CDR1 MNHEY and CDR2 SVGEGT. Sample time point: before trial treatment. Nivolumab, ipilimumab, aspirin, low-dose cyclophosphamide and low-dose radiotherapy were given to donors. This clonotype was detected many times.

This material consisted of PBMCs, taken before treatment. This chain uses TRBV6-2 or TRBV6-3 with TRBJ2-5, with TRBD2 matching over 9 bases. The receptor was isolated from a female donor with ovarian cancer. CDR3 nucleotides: TGTGCCAGCAGTGACCGACTAGCGGACAGACAGACCCAGTACTTC. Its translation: CASSDRLADRQTQYF.